The following is a T cell receptor beta chain sequence with its context. The data were taken from a study of blood T cell repertoires in COVID-19. The wider study: Some COVID-19 samples were acute and others convalescent; all came from the United States, Italy and Spain. Sample material is recorded as cDNA or gDNA derived from T cells, B-cell-depleted T cells, or PBMCs.

Per the study methods: Reference gene primers were amplified, and this amplification served to estimate nucleated cell counts. Assay used: immunoSEQ multiplex PCR; TCRdb lists only in-frame clones, some missing. V and J calls and clone size are as listed in that table; D and trimming were resolved from the DNA. The sample records some 70,000 clones, about 83% being singletons. V lost 6 bases, J lost 6 bases, and 17 bases lay in between. The CDR3 is made up of 14 amino acids. Per germline, CDR1 MNHEY and CDR2 SMNVEV (reference sequence). This sequence joins TRBV27 and TRBJ1-2; D is unresolved. The TCR sequence derives from a man aged 50 or older with active COVID-19. The sample taken for sequencing was peripheral blood. DNA of the CDR3: TGTGCCAGCAGACCCTACACAGAATTCGATGGCTACACCTTC. As protein: CASRPYTEFDGYTF.